Detailed here is one T cell receptor (beta chain). These data come from a study of shared clonotypes between healthy human individuals. Germline CDR1 and CDR2: SGHRS and YFSETQ. The V gene lost 1 base and the J gene lost 7 bases, with 14 bases spanning the gap. This CDR3 region has 15 residues. This table comes from immunoSEQ multiplex PCR, and its TCRdb copy is limited to in-frame clones, with some not included. The data hold 850,000 to 1,100,000 clones, with 70% to 80% observed a single time. Donation came from healthy HIV-negative adults that had no recent acute infections or vaccinations. This receptor was taken from a man younger than 35 in good health. Some clones in this sample may be carry-over from other donors' samples. Sequencing was carried out using memory CD4+ T cells from PBMCs. Subset reported: CD45RA-negative fraction. J is TRBJ2-2 and V is TRBV5-1; perhaps TRBD2 as D (5 bases). In DNA form, the CDR3 reads TGCGCCAGCAGCTTGCTCCCGAGGGCTAACGGGGAGCTGTTTTTT. It translates to CASSLLPRANGELFF.